Each of the 11 T cell receptor beta chains below was sequenced from the same sample in a study of T cells in Graves' hyperthyroidism and ophthalmopathy. Amplified regions were TCR beta CDR3 sequences from RNA transcripts. TCR CDR3 regions were first amplified by RT-PCR with HTBI primers. From the multiplex PCR reads, TCRdb called clonotypes with MiXCR, one entry per CDR3 protein. Here the sample spans roughly 380,000 distinct CDR3 sequences, 15% to 20% being singletons. Sequencing was performed on blood. Receptors were obtained from a woman in her thirties or forties with Graves' ophthalmopathy.

About this clonotype: The junction shows a germline mismatch at one end, possibly a read error. This sequence joins TRBV5-1 and TRBJ1-1; D gene ambiguous. Germline CDR1 and CDR2: SGHRS and YFSETQ. The CDR3 consists of 12 residues. The chain's CDR3 is CASSLDVGEAFF. CDR3 sequence (DNA): TGTGCCAGCAGCTTGGACGTTGGGGAAGCTTTCTTT.

This clonotype appeared many times. The rearrangement uses TRBV20-1 and TRBJ2-7; TRBD2 aligns across 8 bases. V lost 1 base, J lost 3 bases, and 8 bases stayed unmatched. Germline V gene sequence: CDR1 DFQATT, CDR2 SNEGSKA (reference sequence). The CDR3 is 15 amino acids. The CDR3 bases are TGCAGTGCTAGAGTAGTGGCGGGAGGCCTCTACGAGCAGTACTTC. Residues: CSARVVAGGLYEQYF.

This clonotype came up many times. V is TRBV5-1 and J is TRBJ1-1, with D unclear. V lost 5 bases to trimming and J lost 5 bases, with 13 bases between them. CDR3 length: 13 residues. Germline lookup yields CDR1 SGHRS and CDR2 YFSETQ. The CDR3: CASRSGIKTEAFF. Here the CDR3 DNA reads TGCGCCAGCAGATCAGGCATTAAGACTGAAGCTTTCTTT.

This clonotype was detected many times. The rearrangement links TRBV7-3 to TRBJ1-5, with D perhaps TRBD1 (6 bases). CDR1 and CDR2 (germline): SGHTA, FQGTGA. Trimming left V 0 bases short and J 4 bases short, with 13 bases between. This CDR3 has 16 amino acids. The CDR3 spells CASSLTIDRPNQPQHF. The CDR3, as DNA: TGTGCCAGCAGCTTAACGATAGACAGGCCAAATCAGCCCCAGCATTTT.

This clonotype occurred many times. The gene calls are TRBV2 and TRBJ2-2; D gene unclear. Germline CDR1 SNHLY, CDR2 FYNNEI. Trimming pared 0 bases from V and 8 bases from J, leaving 16 bases between. This CDR3 region has 16 residues. The DNA for the CDR3 is TGTGCCAGCAGTGAAGCCTACCTAACGCGTAGGGGGGAGCTGTTTTTT. It codes for CASSEAYLTRRGELFF.

This clonotype came up many times. The V gene is TRBV5-1, the J gene TRBJ2-5; 8 bases fit TRBD2. V trimming: 6 bases; J trimming: 2 bases; junction bases outside the gene matches: 9. CDR1 and CDR2 (germline): SGHRS, YFSETQ. The CDR3 extends over 15 amino acids. CDR3 region: CASKVSGSIQETQYF. CDR3 coding DNA: TGCGCCAGCAAAGTCAGCGGGAGCATACAAGAGACCCAGTACTTC.

At least ten counts were recorded for this clonotype. The rearrangement uses TRBV6-5 and TRBJ2-5; TRBD2 matches at 7 bases. The CDR3 is 15 residues long. Germline V gene sequence: CDR1 MNHEY, CDR2 SVGAGI. V was pared by 2 bases and J by 5 bases, with 8 bases of the junction left unmatched. This CDR3 reads CASSYQGLRLETQYF. The CDR3 DNA sequence: TGTGCCAGCAGTTACCAGGGACTACGTTTGGAGACCCAGTACTTC.

A word on this clonotype: This may be a read error, as it is one base from a much larger clone. V and J are TRBV7-8 and TRBJ2-5; possibly TRBD2 for D (6 bases). The germline CDR1 and CDR2 sequences are SGHVS and FQNEAQ. CDR3 length equals 15 residues. CDR3 residues: CASSLYEISGEAQYF. The DNA for the CDR3 is TGTGCCAGCAGCTTATATGAGATTAGCGGAGAGGCCCAGTACTTC.

On this clonotype itself: One junction end disagrees with the germline gene, perhaps due to a read error. The chain combines TRBV15 with TRBJ1-5; 7 positions agree with TRBD1. This CDR3 has 17 residues. CDR1 is LNHNV and CDR2 is YYDKDF in the germline V gene (reference sequence). The chain's CDR3 is CATSRDYEGASNQSQHF. CDR3 bases: TGTGCCACCAGCAGAGATTACGAGGGGGCGAGCAATCAGTCCCAGCATTTT. Full variable domain (missing parts from reference TRBV15 and TRBJ1-5): DAMVIQNPRYQVTQFGKPVTLSCSQTLNHNVMYWYQQKSSQAPKLLFHYYDKDFNNEADTPDNFQSRRPNTSFCFLDIRSPGLGDTAMYLCATSRDYEGASNQSQHFGDGTRLSIL.

This clonotype occurred many times. This chain links TRBV19 with TRBJ1-5, with D possibly being TRBD1 (6 bases). V was pared by 3 bases and J by 4 bases, with 10 bases between. The CDR3 loop spans 14 amino acids. Germline CDR1 and CDR2: LNHDA and SQIVND (reference sequence). In nucleotides, the CDR3 is TGTGCCAGTAGTATCACAGGGATTAATCAGCCCCAGCATTTT. Translation gives CASSITGINQPQHF.

This clonotype has just a few counts. This chain uses TRBV6-5 with TRBJ2-7; 7 positions match TRBD2. From germline, CDR1 is MNHEY and CDR2 SVGAGI. CDR3 length: 12 residues. V gave up 6 bases and J gave up 6 bases; unmatched junction bases: 5. The CDR3 bases are TGTGCCAGCAGAACGGGGGGTGCCGAGCAGTACTTC. Amino acids: CASRTGGAEQYF.